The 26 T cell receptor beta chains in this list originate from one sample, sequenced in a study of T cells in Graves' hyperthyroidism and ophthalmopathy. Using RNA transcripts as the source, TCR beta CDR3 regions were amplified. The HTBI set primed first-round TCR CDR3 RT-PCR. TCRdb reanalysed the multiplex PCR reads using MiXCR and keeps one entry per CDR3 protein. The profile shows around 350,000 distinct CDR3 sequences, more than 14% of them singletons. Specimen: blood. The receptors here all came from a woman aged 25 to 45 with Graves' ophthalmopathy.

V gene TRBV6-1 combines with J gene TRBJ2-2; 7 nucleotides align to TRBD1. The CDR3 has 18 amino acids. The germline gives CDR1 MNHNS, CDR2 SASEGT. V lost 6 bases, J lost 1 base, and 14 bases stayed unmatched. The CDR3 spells CASSRDRVAILNTGELFF. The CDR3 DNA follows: TGTGCCAGCAGCCGAGACAGGGTTGCAATCCTGAACACCGGGGAGCTGTTTTTT.

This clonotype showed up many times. CDR3 residues: CSARDKGGSYEQYF. The CDR3 coding sequence is TGCAGTGCTAGAGATAAAGGGGGAAGCTACGAGCAGTACTTC. V usage is TRBV20-1 and J usage is TRBJ2-7, with D perhaps TRBD1 (6 bases). The CDR3 runs 14 residues. CDR1 DFQATT and CDR2 SNEGSKA come from the germline V gene (reference sequence). Trimming removed 0 bases from V and 3 bases from J, with 12 bases in between.

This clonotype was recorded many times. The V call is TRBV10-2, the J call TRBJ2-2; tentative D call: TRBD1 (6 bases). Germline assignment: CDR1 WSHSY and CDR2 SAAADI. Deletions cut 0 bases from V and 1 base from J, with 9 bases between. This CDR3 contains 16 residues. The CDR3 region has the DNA TGCGCCAGCAGTGAGTCGGGGACAATGAACACCGGGGAGCTGTTTTTT. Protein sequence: CASSESGTMNTGELFF.

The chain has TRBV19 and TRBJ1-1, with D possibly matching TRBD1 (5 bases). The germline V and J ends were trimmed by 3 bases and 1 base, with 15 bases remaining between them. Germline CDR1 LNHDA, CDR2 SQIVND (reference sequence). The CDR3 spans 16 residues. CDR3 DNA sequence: TGTGCCAGTAGTATGAACCAGGGTTCTGCGAACACTGAAGCTTTCTTT. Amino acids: CASSMNQGSANTEAFF.

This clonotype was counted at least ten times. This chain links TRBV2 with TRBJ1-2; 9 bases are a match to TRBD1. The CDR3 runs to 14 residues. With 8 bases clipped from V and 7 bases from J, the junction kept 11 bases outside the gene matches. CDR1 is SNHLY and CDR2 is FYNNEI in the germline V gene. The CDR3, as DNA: TGTGCCAGCGGTAACAGGGGGCGCGGAACTGGCTACACCTTC. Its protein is CASGNRGRGTGYTF.

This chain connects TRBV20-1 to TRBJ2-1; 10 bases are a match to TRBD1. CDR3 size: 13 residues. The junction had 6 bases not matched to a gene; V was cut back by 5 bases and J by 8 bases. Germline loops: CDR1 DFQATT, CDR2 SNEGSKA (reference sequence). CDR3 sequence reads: CSAGGTGEDEQFF. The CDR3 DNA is TGCAGTGCTGGCGGGACAGGGGAGGATGAGCAGTTCTTC.

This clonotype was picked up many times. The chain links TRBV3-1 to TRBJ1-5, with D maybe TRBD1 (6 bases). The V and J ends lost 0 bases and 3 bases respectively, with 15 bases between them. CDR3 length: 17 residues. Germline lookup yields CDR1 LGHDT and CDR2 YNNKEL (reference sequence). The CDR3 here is CASSQEGQDSPNQPQHF. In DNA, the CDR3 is TGTGCCAGCAGCCAAGAGGGGCAGGACAGTCCCAATCAGCCCCAGCATTTT.

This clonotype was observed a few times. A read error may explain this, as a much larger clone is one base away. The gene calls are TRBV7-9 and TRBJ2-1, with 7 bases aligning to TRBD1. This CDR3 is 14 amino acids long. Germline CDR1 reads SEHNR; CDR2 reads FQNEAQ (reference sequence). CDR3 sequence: CAGRSDYRGNEQFF. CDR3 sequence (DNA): TGTGCCGGCAGATCCGACTACAGGGGCAATGAGCAGTTCTTC.

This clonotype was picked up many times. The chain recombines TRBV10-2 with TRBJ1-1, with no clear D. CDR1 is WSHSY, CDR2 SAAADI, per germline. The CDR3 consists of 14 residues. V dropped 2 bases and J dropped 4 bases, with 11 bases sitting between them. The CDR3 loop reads CASSEGLWGTEAFF. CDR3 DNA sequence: TGCGCCAGCAGTGAGGGGTTGTGGGGCACTGAAGCTTTCTTT.

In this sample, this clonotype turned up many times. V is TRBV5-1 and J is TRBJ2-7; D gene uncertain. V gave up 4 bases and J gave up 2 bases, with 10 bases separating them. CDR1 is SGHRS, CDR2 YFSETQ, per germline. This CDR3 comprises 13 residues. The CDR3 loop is CASSDQATYEQYF. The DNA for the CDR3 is TGCGCCAGCAGCGACCAGGCGACCTACGAGCAGTACTTC.

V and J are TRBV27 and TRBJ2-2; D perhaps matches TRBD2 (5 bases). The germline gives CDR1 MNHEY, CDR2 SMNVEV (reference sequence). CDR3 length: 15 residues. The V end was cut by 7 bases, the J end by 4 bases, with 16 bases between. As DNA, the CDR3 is TGTGCCAGCACCCAGGAGACTGAGGGCACCGGGGAGCTGTTTTTT. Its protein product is CASTQETEGTGELFF.

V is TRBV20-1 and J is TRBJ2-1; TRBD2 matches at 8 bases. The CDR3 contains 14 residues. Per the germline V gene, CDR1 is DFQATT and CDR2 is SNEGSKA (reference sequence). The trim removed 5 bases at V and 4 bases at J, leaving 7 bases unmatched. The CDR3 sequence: CSARTSNQYNEQFF. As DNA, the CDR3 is TGCAGTGCTCGGACTAGCAACCAATACAATGAGCAGTTCTTC.

For the CDR3, the DNA is TGTGAGCACAGCCCAGGACGGAACAATCAGCCCCAGCATTTT. This translates into CEHSPGRNNQPQHF. The gene calls are TRBV6-4 and TRBJ1-5, with D uncertain. CDR3 length: 14 amino acids. CDR1 and CDR2 from the germline V gene are MRHNA and SNTAGT.

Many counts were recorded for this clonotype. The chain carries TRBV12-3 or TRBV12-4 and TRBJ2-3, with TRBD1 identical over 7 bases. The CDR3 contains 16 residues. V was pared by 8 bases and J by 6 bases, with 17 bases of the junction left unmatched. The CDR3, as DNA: TGTGCCAGCCGTTCAAGAGGGGGCGCCCCGTGGGATACGCAGTATTTT. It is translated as CASRSRGGAPWDTQYF.

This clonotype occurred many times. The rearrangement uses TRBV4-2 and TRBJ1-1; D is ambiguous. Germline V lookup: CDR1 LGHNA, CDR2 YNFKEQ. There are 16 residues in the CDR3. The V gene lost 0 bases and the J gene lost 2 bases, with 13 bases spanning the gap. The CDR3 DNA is TGTGCCAGCAGCCAAGATCAGGACCAGATCAACACTGAAGCTTTCTTT. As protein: CASSQDQDQINTEAFF.

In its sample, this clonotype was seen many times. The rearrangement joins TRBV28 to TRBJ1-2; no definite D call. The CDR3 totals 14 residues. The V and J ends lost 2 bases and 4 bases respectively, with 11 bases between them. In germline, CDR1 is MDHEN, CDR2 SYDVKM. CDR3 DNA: TGTGCCAGCAGTTTAGAAGAAATGACCTATGGCTACACCTTC. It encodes CASSLEEMTYGYTF.

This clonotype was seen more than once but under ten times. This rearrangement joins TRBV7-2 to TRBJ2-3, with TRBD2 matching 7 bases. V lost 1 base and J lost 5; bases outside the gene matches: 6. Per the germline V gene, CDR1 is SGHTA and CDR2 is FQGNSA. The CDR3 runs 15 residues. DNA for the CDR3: TGTGCCAGCAGCTTAGAACGGGGGGTGAGAGATACGCAGTATTTT. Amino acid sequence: CASSLERGVRDTQYF.

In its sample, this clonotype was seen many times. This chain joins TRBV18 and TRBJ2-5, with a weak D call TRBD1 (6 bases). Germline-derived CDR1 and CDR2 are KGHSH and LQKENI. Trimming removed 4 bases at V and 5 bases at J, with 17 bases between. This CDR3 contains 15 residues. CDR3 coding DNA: TGTGCCAGCTCACGCGGAACAGGGCCTTGGGAGACCCAGTACTTC. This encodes CASSRGTGPWETQYF.

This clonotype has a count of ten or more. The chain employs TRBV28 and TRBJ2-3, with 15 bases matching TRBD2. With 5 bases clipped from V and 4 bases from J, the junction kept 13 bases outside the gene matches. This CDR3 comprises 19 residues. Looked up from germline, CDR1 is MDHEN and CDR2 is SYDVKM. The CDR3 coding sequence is TGTGCCAGCAGTCCCAGGACCTGGACTAGCGGGGGGGGAGCAGATACGCAGTATTTT. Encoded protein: CASSPRTWTSGGGADTQYF.

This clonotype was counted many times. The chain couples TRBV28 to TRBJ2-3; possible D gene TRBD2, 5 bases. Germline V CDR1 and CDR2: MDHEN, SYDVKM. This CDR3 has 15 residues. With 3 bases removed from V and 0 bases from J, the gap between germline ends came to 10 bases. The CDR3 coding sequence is TGTGCCAGCAGTTTCCAAAGGACTAGCACAGATACGCAGTATTTT. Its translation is CASSFQRTSTDTQYF. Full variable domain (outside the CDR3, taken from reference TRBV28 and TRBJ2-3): DVKVTQSSRYLVKRTGEKVFLECVQDMDHENMFWYRQDPGLGLRLIYFSYDVKMKEKGDIPEGYSVSREKKERFSLILESASTNQTSMYLCASSFQRTSTDTQYFGPGTRLTVL.

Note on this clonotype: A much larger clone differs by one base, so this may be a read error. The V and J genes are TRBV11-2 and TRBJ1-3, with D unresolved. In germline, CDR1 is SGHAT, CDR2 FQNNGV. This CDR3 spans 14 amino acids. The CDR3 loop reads CGSSIRSSGNTIYF. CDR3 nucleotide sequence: TGTGGCAGCAGCATACGTAGCTCTGGAAACACCATATATTTT.

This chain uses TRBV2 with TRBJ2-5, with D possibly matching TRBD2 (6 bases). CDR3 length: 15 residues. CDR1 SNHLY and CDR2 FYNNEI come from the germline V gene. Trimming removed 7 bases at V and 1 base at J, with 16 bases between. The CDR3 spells CASTRRGTFQETQYF. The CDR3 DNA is TGTGCCAGCACCCGCCGGGGGACTTTCCAAGAGACCCAGTACTTC. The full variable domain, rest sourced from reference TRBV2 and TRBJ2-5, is EPEVTQTPSHQVTQMGQEVILRCVPISNHLYFYWYRQILGQKVEFLVSFYNNEISEKSEIFDDQFSVERPDGSNFTLKIRSTKLEDSAMYFCASTRRGTFQETQYFGPGTRLLVL.

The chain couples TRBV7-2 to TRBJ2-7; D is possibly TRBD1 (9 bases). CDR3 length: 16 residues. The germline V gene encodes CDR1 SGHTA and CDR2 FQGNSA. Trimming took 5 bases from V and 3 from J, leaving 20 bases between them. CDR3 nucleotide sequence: TGTGCCAGCAGCACAGGGACAGGGACTAGGGGCTACGAGCAGTACTTC. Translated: CASSTGTGTRGYEQYF.

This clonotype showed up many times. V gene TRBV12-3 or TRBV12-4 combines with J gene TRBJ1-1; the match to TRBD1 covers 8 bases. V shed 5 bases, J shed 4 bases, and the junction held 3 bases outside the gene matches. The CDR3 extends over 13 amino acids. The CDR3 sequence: CASSPTGVTEAFF. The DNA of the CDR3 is TGTGCCAGCAGTCCGACAGGGGTCACTGAAGCTTTCTTT.

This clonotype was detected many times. CDR3 DNA: TGCGCCAGCAGCCCCGAGGGGTACGAGCAGTACTTC. It yields the protein CASSPEGYEQYF. The genes are TRBV5-1 and TRBJ2-7; D tentatively reads TRBD1 or TRBD2 (5 bases each). Germline assignment: CDR1 SGHRS and CDR2 YFSETQ. Trimming took 4 bases from V and 4 from J, leaving 9 bases between them. The CDR3 is 12 residues long. Based on the CDR3 plus reference TRBV5-1 and TRBJ2-7, the full variable domain is KAGVTQTPRYLIKTRGQQVTLSCSPISGHRSVSWYQQTPGQGLQFLFEYFSETQRNKGNFPGRFSGRQFSNSRSEMNVSTLELGDSALYLCASSPEGYEQYFGPGTRLTVT.

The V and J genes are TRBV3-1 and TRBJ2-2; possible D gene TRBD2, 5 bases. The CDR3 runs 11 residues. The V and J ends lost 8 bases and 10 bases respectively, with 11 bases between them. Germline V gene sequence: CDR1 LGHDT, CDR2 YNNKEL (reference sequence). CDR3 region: CASGLEVELFF. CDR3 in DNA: TGTGCCAGCGGTTTGGAGGTGGAGCTGTTTTTT.